This TCR beta chain comes out of a study of beta chain features in type 1 diabetes. V lost 3 bases and J 5 bases, leaving 7 bases between the germline ends. The CDR3 runs 12 residues. From germline, CDR1 is ENHRY and CDR2 SYGVKD. On this clone itself: Its cognate antigen is unknown.

Study-level findings and limits: Shorter TCRB CDR3s, moderately but significantly so, marked every one of the four CD4+ subsets in Type 1 diabetes patients.

The isolated RNA, all of it, was reverse transcribed, so expressed TCRB transcripts were what got sequenced. The data were produced by immunoSEQ multiplex PCR, yet TCRdb's version contains in-frame clones alone and is incomplete. The sample lists 640,000 or so clones; over 11% were seen once. The receptor was isolated from a man younger than 35 with type 1 diabetes. The rearrangement uses TRBV10-3 and TRBJ1-1, with unresolved D. Sequencing was done on a sample of naive CD4+ T cells from blood. The CDR3 DNA sequence: TGTGCCATCAGTGAAGCGGTGACTGAAGCTTTCTTT. Translated: CAISEAVTEAFF.